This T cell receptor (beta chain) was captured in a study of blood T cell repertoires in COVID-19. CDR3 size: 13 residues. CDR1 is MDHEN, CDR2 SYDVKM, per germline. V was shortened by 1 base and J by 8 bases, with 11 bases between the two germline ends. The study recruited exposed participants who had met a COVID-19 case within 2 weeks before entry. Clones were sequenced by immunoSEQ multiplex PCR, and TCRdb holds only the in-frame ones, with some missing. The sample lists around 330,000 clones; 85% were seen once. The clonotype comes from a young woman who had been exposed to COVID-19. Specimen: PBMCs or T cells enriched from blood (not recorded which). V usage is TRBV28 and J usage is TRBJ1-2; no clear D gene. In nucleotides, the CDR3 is TGTGCCAGCAGTTTATTGCGTGAAAAGGGCTACACCTTC. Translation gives CASSLLREKGYTF.